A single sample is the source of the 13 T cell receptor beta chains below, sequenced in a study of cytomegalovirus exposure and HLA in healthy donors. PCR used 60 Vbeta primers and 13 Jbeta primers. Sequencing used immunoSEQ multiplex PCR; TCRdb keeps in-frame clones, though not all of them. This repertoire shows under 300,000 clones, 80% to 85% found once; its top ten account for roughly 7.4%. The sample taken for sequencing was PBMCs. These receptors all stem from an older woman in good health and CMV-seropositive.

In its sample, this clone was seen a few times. CDR3: CASSVERPRPQHF. The CDR3 bases are TGTGCCAGCAGTGTCGAGCGTCCCAGGCCCCAGCATTTT. The rearrangement joins TRBV2 to TRBJ1-5; D unresolved. Germline CDR1 is SNHLY and CDR2 is FYNNEI. The V end lost 4 bases, the J end lost 9 bases, and 13 bases lay between the germline ends. The CDR3 spans 13 residues.

The CDR3 loop is CASSPDRGNNQPQHF. The CDR3 bases are TGTGCCAGTAGTCCGGACAGGGGCAACAATCAGCCCCAGCATTTT. The gene calls are TRBV19 and TRBJ1-5, with TRBD1 matching over 9 bases. V shed 5 bases, J shed 3 bases, and the junction held 5 bases outside the gene matches. Germline CDR1 reads LNHDA; CDR2 reads SQIVND (reference sequence). This CDR3 is built from 15 residues.

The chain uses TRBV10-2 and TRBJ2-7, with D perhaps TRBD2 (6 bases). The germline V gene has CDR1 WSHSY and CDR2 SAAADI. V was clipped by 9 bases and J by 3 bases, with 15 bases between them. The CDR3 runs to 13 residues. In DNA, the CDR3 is TGCGCCAGTGACCGGGACTCCAACTACGAGCAGTACTTC. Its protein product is CASDRDSNYEQYF.

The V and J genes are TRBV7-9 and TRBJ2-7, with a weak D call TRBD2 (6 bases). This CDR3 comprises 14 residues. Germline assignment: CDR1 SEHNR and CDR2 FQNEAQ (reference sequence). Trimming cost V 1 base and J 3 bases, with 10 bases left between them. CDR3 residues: CASSLEGTGYEQYF. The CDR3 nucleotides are TGTGCCAGCAGCTTAGAGGGGACTGGCTACGAGCAGTACTTC.

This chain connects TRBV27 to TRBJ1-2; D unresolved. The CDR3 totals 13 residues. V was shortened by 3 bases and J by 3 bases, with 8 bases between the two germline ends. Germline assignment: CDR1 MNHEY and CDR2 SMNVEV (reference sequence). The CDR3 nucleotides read TGTGCCAGCAGTTTCACAGACCACTATGGCTACACCTTC. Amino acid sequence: CASSFTDHYGYTF.

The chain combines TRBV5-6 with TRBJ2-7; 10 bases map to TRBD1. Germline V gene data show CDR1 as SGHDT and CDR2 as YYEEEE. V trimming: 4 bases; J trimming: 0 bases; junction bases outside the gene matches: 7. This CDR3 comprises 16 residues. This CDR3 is CASSEPGQGSSYEQYF. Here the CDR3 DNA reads TGTGCCAGCAGCGAACCGGGACAGGGGTCCTCCTACGAGCAGTACTTC.

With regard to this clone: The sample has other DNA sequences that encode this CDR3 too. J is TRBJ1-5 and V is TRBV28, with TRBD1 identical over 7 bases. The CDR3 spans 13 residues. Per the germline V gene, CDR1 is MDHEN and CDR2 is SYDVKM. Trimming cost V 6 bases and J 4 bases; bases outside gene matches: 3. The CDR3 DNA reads TGTGCCAGCAGGGGACAGAGTAATCAGCCCCAGCATTTT. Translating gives CASRGQSNQPQHF.

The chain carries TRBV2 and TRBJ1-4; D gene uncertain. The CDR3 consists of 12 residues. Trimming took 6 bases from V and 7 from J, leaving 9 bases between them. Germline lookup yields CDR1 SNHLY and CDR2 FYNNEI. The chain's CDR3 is CASSPGGEKLFF. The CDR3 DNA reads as TGTGCCAGCAGCCCGGGAGGTGAAAAACTGTTTTTT. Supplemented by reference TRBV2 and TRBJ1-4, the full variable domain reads EPEVTQTPSHQVTQMGQEVILRCVPISNHLYFYWYRQILGQKVEFLVSFYNNEISEKSEIFDDQFSVERPDGSNFTLKIRSTKLEDSAMYFCASSPGGEKLFFGSGTQLSVL.

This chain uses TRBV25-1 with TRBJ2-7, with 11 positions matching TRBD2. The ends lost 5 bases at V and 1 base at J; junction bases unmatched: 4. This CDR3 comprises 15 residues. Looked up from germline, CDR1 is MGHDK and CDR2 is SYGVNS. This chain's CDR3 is CASSLAGGRSYEQYF. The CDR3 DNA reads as TGTGCCAGCAGTCTAGCGGGAGGTCGGTCCTACGAGCAGTACTTC.

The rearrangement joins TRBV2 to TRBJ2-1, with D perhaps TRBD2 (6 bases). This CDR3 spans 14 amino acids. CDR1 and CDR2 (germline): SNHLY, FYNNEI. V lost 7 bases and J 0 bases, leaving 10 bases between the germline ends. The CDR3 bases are TGTGCCAGCATCCGGGACTTCTCCTACAATGAGCAGTTCTTC. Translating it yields CASIRDFSYNEQFF.

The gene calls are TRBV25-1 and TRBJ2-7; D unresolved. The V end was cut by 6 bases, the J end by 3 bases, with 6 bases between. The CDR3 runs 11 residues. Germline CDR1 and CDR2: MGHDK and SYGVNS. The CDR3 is CASRNSYEQYF. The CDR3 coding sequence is TGTGCCAGCAGGAACAGCTACGAGCAGTACTTC.

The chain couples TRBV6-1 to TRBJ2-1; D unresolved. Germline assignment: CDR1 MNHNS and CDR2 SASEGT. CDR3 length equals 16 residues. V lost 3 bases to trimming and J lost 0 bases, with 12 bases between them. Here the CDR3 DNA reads TGTGCCAGCAGTGAGCCCCATTCCAGCTCCTACAATGAGCAGTTCTTC. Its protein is CASSEPHSSSYNEQFF.

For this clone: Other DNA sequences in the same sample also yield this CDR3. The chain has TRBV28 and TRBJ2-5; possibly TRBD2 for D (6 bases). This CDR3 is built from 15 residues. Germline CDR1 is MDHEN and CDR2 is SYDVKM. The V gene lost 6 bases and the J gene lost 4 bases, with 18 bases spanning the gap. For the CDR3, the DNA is TGTGCCAGCAGGCCGGGACTCCATAGAGGAGAGACCCAGTACTTC. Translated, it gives CASRPGLHRGETQYF.